This T cell receptor (beta chain) comes out of a study of blood T cell repertoires in COVID-19. On the study more broadly: The samples span acute and convalescent COVID-19 from the United States, Italy and Spain.

The CDR3 has 15 amino acids. The J segment lost 3 bases and the V segment lost 6 bases, leaving 8 bases of the junction unmatched. Germline V lookup: CDR1 ENHRY, CDR2 SYGVKD. In the authors' workflow: Estimation of nucleated cell counts relied on the amplification of reference gene primers. Some clones are missing from TCRdb's copy, which holds only in-frame ones; the method was immunoSEQ multiplex PCR. V and J calls and clone size are given by that table; D and trimming were obtained from the DNA. The data contain over 200,000 clones, around 81% of them singletons. This rearrangement joins TRBV10-3 to TRBJ2-1; 7 bases fit TRBD2. The specimen was peripheral blood. This clonotype was sampled from a man between 50 and 59 years old with active or convalescent COVID-19. CDR3 sequence reads: CAIRDPAGNYNEQFF. DNA of the CDR3: TGTGCCATCAGAGATCCAGCGGGGAACTACAATGAGCAGTTCTTC.